This T cell receptor beta chain comes out of a study of blood T cells in healthy people across ages. This clonotype has only a few counts. Sample-barcoded 5' priming and a J-beta primer mix drove a second PCR of about 6 to 12 cycles. TCRdb re-derived calls from the 5' RACE reads in MiXCR, one entry per CDR3 protein. The table includes roughly 500,000 distinct CDR3 sequences, approximately 25% detected once. The CDR3 contains 16 residues. V lost 6 bases, J lost 2 bases, and 7 bases stayed unmatched. The V gene's germline CDR1 is MNHEY and CDR2 SVGEGT. These data were also reused for a study on T cells of mothers and their children. From that paper: Relative to unrelated pairs, biologically related mother-child dyads exhibited marginally greater, non-significant overlap.

The sequence was obtained from a boy under 18 in good health. The V and J genes are TRBV6-2 or TRBV6-3 and TRBJ2-3; 11 nucleotides line up with TRBD2. Sequences were obtained from blood. The CDR3 DNA reads TGTGCCAGCAGATTCCTAGCGGGGGGAAACACAGATACGCAGTATTTT. It codes for CASRFLAGGNTDTQYF.